This entry concerns a single T cell receptor beta chain. Its specificity is not known. The data derive from a study of shared clonotypes between healthy human individuals. Findings and caveats of the study: Against clonotypes common to all four donors, non-shared ones had lower generation probabilities. Represented genetic and exposure-history diversity was restricted by having few donors.

Several immunoSEQ plates received, in even portions, the genomic DNA of each subset. Only in-frame clones appear in the TCRdb table, and some are missing; sequencing was by immunoSEQ multiplex PCR. The profile shows under 2.5 million clones, 85% to 95% of them singletons. V gave up 4 bases and J gave up 4 bases; unmatched junction bases: 10. CDR1 MDHEN and CDR2 SYDVKM come from the germline V gene. This CDR3 is built from 16 residues. The sequenced sample consisted of naive CD4+ T cells from PBMCs. Subset in this sample: CD45RA+ positively selected. The clonotype was recovered from a man between 18 and 35 years old in good health. Some clones in this sample may be carry-over from other donors' samples. The J gene is TRBJ1-1, the V gene TRBV28; 9 bases line up with TRBD1. In nucleotides, the CDR3 is TGTGCCAGCAGTTCAACGTTACAGGGGGCAGGCACTGAAGCTTTCTTT. Translating it yields CASSSTLQGAGTEAFF.